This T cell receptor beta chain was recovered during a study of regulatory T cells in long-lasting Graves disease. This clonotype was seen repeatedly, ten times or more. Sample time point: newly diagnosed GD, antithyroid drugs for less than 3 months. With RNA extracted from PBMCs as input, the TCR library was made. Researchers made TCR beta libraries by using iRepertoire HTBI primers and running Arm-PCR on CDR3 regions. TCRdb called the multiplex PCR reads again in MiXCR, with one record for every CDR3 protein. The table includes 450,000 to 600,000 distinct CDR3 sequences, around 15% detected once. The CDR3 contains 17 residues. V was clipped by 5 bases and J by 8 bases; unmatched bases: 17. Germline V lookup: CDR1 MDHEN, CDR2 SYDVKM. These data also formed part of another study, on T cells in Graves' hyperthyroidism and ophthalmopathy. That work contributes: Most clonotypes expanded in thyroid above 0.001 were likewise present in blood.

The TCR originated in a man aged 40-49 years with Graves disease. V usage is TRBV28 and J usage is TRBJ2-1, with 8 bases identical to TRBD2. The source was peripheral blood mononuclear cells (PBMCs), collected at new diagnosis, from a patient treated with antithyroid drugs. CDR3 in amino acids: CASSHPPGLVILDEQFF. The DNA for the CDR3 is TGTGCCAGCAGTCACCCTCCGGGACTAGTGATTCTCGATGAGCAGTTCTTC.